The clone carrying this T cell receptor (beta chain) has at least ten counts. Its antigen remains unknown. Germline assignment: CDR1 ENHRY and CDR2 SYGVKD. The CDR3 length is 15 residues. Trimming took 6 bases from V and 6 from J; bases not matched to a gene: 11. This sample is drawn from a study of CD8+CD57+ T cells in acquired aplastic anemia. Regarding the study as a whole: Simpson's diversity of CD8+ cells was not significantly different in patients compared with controls.

It was genomic DNA that served as the template for profiling TCR beta VDJ and CDR3. TCRdb re-called the reads with MiXCR, one entry per CDR3 protein. This table holds 260,000 or so distinct CDR3 sequences, around 43% found once. Only patients with CD8+CD57+ cell expansion on flow cytometry were chosen for sequencing. Material for sequencing was sorted CD4+, CD8+, or CD8+CD57+ T cells (not recorded which) from PBMCs. The sequence came from a human donor with aplastic anemia. The chain recombines TRBV10-3 with TRBJ2-4, with 7 positions matching TRBD1. The CDR3 DNA follows: TGTGCCATCAGATCTAAGGACAGGATGGGAAACATTCAGTACTTC. Its protein product is CAIRSKDRMGNIQYF.